This passage covers 21 T cell receptor beta chains from one sample sequenced in a study of neurological immune-mediated disorders. Each CDR3 protein is one row after TCRdb ran MiXCR on the 5' RACE reads. The sample has 50,000 to 60,000 distinct CDR3 sequences, 2.5% seen once. The sample consisted of PBMCs. The receptors come from a man in his fifties with multiple sclerosis.

In this sample, this clonotype turned up many times. This chain links TRBV20-1 with TRBJ1-6; D is undetermined. The V gene lost 0 bases and the J gene lost 3 bases, with 12 bases spanning the gap. Germline-derived CDR1 and CDR2 are DFQATT and SNEGSKA (reference sequence). CDR3 length: 16 residues. The CDR3 is CSAREGGPVYNSPLHF. CDR3 DNA sequence: TGCAGTGCTAGAGAGGGAGGGCCCGTCTATAATTCACCCCTCCACTTT.

This clonotype has a count of ten or more. The chain combines TRBV7-9 with TRBJ2-2; TRBD2 is a possible D gene (5 bases). Trimming removed 5 bases from V and 4 bases from J, with 11 bases in between. This CDR3 region has 14 residues. Germline V gene lookup returns CDR1 SEHNR and CDR2 FQNEAQ (reference sequence). The DNA for the CDR3 is TGTGCCAGCAGCCCCCCGGAGGCCACCGGGGAGCTGTTTTTT. This gives the protein CASSPPEATGELFF. Drawing the rest from reference TRBV7-9 and TRBJ2-2, the complete variable domain is DTGVSQNPRHKITKRGQNVTFRCDPISEHNRLYWYRQTLGQGPEFLTYFQNEAQLEKSRLLSDRFSAERPKGSFSTLEIQRTEQGDSAMYLCASSPPEATGELFFGEGSRLTVL.

This clonotype occurred many times. The chain has TRBV14 and TRBJ1-2; 10 bases are a match to TRBD1. The germline V gene has CDR1 SGHDN and CDR2 FVKESK. The CDR3 consists of 14 residues. J gave up 8 bases and V 4 bases, and 7 bases lay outside the gene matches. The CDR3 reads CASSLQRDRGGYTF. The CDR3 bases are TGTGCCAGCAGCCTCCAACGGGACAGGGGCGGCTACACCTTC.

This clonotype was found many times. CDR3 coding DNA: TGCAGTGCTAGAAGATCCGGGACAGGGCTTCGAAATGAGCAGTTCTTC. Protein sequence: CSARRSGTGLRNEQFF. The genes are TRBV20-1 and TRBJ2-1; 9 bases are shared with TRBD1. From germline, CDR1 is DFQATT and CDR2 SNEGSKA (reference sequence). The ends lost 2 bases at V and 7 bases at J; junction bases unmatched: 12. This CDR3 is 16 amino acids long.

This clonotype came up many times. The chain couples TRBV13 to TRBJ1-3, with D possibly being TRBD1 (5 bases). Trimming took off 5 bases at V and 7 bases at J, with 21 bases between the two ends. Germline V CDR1 and CDR2: PRHDT, FYEKMQ (reference sequence). The CDR3 extends over 16 amino acids. CDR3 amino acids: CASSQEGRLGDNTIYF. CDR3 DNA sequence: TGTGCCAGCAGCCAAGAGGGTAGGCTGGGGGACAACACCATATATTTT. The full variable domain, its missing parts supplied by reference TRBV13 and TRBJ1-3, is AAGVIQSPRHLIKEKRETATLKCYPIPRHDTVYWYQQGPGQDPQFLISFYEKMQSDKGSIPDRFSAQQFSDYHSELNMSSLELGDSALYFCASSQEGRLGDNTIYFGEGSWLTVV.

This clonotype was detected many times. This rearrangement joins TRBV20-1 to TRBJ2-3, with D perhaps matching TRBD2 (6 bases). Germline V gene data show CDR1 as DFQATT and CDR2 as SNEGSKA (reference sequence). Trimming pared 5 bases from V and 2 bases from J, leaving 17 bases between. The length of the CDR3 is 15 residues. CDR3 sequence reads: CSASLISGVTDTQYF. CDR3 nucleotides: TGCAGTGCTTCGCTTATTTCGGGGGTCACAGATACGCAGTATTTT.

The table lists this clonotype with many counts. The CDR3 sequence: CSAETGVMYF. The CDR3 coding sequence is TGCAGTGCGGAAACAGGGGTGATGTACTTC. The chain recombines TRBV20-1 with TRBJ2-7, with TRBD1 matching over 7 bases. V was clipped by 6 bases and J by 12 bases; unmatched bases: 8. Germline V CDR1 and CDR2: DFQATT, SNEGSKA (reference sequence). The CDR3 sequence is 10 residues long.

In this sample, this clonotype turned up many times. This rearrangement joins TRBV5-6 to TRBJ2-7; D might be TRBD1 (7 bases). The CDR3 spans 16 residues. V was pared by 4 bases and J by 2 bases, with 19 bases between. Per germline, CDR1 SGHDT and CDR2 YYEEEE. The CDR3 DNA reads as TGTGCCAGCAGCGCGGGGACGACAGGGCTACCCTACGAGCAGTACTTC. Its translation: CASSAGTTGLPYEQYF.

This clonotype occurred many times. The chain employs TRBV7-7 and TRBJ2-7, with 7 bases aligning to TRBD2. Trimming at V came to 1 base and at J to 4 bases, leaving 7 bases not matched to a gene. The CDR3 has 15 amino acids. Germline-derived CDR1 and CDR2 are SSHAT and FNYEAQ (reference sequence). CDR3 in DNA: TGTGCCAGCAGCTTAGGGGATAGCGGGTATTACGAGCAGTACTTC. This gives the protein CASSLGDSGYYEQYF.

This clonotype has ten or more counts. V is TRBV14 and J is TRBJ2-5, with TRBD2 identical over 8 bases. Germline trimming cut 2 bases from V and 2 bases from J; bases unmatched to any gene: 7. This CDR3 is 16 amino acids long. Germline CDR1 reads SGHDN; CDR2 reads FVKESK. This CDR3 is CASSQRGGVGQETQYF. The CDR3 region has the DNA TGTGCCAGCAGCCAACGGGGGGGCGTGGGACAAGAGACCCAGTACTTC.

This clonotype came up many times. The V call is TRBV6-5, the J call TRBJ2-7, with a possible D match to TRBD2 (6 bases). The V and J ends lost 8 bases and 0 bases respectively, with 8 bases between them. Per the germline V gene, CDR1 is MNHEY and CDR2 is SVGAGI. CDR3 length equals 12 residues. The CDR3 region is CASGGSSYEQYF. CDR3 nucleotides: TGTGCCAGCGGGGGGTCCTCCTACGAGCAGTACTTC.

This clonotype was detected many times. The chain couples TRBV28 to TRBJ2-3; possibly TRBD1 or TRBD2 for D (6 bases each). The ends were cut back, 10 bases at V and 2 bases at J, with 13 bases in the middle. The CDR3 consists of 13 residues. From germline, CDR1 is MDHEN and CDR2 SYDVKM. The CDR3 bases are TGTGCCAACGGGGGCGGGCCCACAGATACGCAGTATTTT. Its translation is CANGGGPTDTQYF.

This clonotype was seen at least ten times. The genes are TRBV7-9 and TRBJ2-1; 9 bases agree with TRBD2. The CDR3 consists of 15 residues. Germline CDR1 and CDR2: SEHNR and FQNEAQ (reference sequence). J lost 3 bases, V lost 2 bases, and 2 bases had no gene match. The CDR3 DNA is TGTGCCAGCAGCTTACTAGCGGGGATCTACAATGAGCAGTTCTTC. Its protein product is CASSLLAGIYNEQFF.

This clonotype was observed many times. The chain couples TRBV5-1 to TRBJ2-3; TRBD2 aligns across 10 bases. Trimming at V came to 6 bases and at J to 3 bases, leaving 7 bases not matched to a gene. This CDR3 has 15 amino acids. Per germline, CDR1 SGHRS and CDR2 YFSETQ. CDR3 protein: CASTSGGAETDTQYF. The CDR3, as DNA: TGCGCCAGCACAAGCGGGGGGGCCGAAACAGATACGCAGTATTTT.

This clonotype was observed many times. The chain couples TRBV12-3 or TRBV12-4 to TRBJ2-7; a weak D match, TRBD2 (6 bases). The CDR3 sequence is 11 residues long. V was shortened by 5 bases and J by 9 bases, with 11 bases between the two germline ends. CDR3 in amino acids: CASSKEGVQYF. CDR3 sequence (DNA): TGTGCCAGCAGTAAGGAGGGTGTGCAGTACTTC.

This clonotype was seen at least ten times. This sequence joins TRBV5-1 and TRBJ2-5; the D gene is possibly TRBD1 (5 bases). Trimming shortened V by 0 bases and J by 0 bases, and 12 bases separated the two germline ends. The CDR3 length is 16 residues. CDR1 is SGHRS, CDR2 YFSETQ, per germline. For the CDR3, the DNA is TGCGCCAGCAGCTTGGGACAGCTCCTGTACCAAGAGACCCAGTACTTC. Translating it yields CASSLGQLLYQETQYF.

This clonotype was seen many times. This chain joins TRBV5-1 and TRBJ2-3; possibly TRBD1 or TRBD2 for D (5 bases each). Germline-derived CDR1 and CDR2 are SGHRS and YFSETQ. The CDR3 is made up of 14 amino acids. Between the trimmed V and J ends, which lost 0 bases and 7 bases, there was a span of 12 bases. The CDR3 sequence is CASSLDGRENTQYF. The CDR3, as DNA: TGCGCCAGCAGCTTGGACGGCAGGGAGAATACGCAGTATTTT.

In this sample, this clonotype turned up many times. The rearrangement uses TRBV20-1 and TRBJ1-5; possible D gene TRBD1, 6 bases. The CDR3 is made up of 14 amino acids. Trimming stripped 8 bases from V and 4 bases from J, with 18 bases between. Germline CDR1 is DFQATT and CDR2 is SNEGSKA (reference sequence). The CDR3 protein is CSTKREGGNQPQHF. For the CDR3, the DNA is TGCAGTACCAAACGGGAGGGGGGAAATCAGCCCCAGCATTTT.

The sample holds many counts of this clonotype. J is TRBJ2-7 and V is TRBV20-1; 10 bases align to TRBD1. V shed 2 bases, J shed 7 bases, and the junction held 14 bases outside the gene matches. Germline CDR1 reads DFQATT; CDR2 reads SNEGSKA (reference sequence). There are 16 residues in the CDR3. CDR3 bases: TGCAGTGCTAGAACCACACGGGACAGGGGTCGATATGAGCAGTACTTC. Translation gives CSARTTRDRGRYEQYF.

This clonotype was seen repeatedly, ten times or more. This rearrangement joins TRBV20-1 to TRBJ2-1, with 7 bases identical to TRBD2. Losses at the gene ends were 4 bases for V and 0 bases for J; bases not matched to a gene: 6. CDR1 DFQATT and CDR2 SNEGSKA come from the germline V gene (reference sequence). This CDR3 has 15 residues. The CDR3 loop reads CSAISGESSYNEQFF. The CDR3 coding sequence is TGCAGTGCTATAAGCGGGGAGAGCTCCTACAATGAGCAGTTCTTC.

This clonotype was counted ten times or more. This chain connects TRBV3-1 to TRBJ2-7; D possibly corresponds to TRBD2 (5 bases). Per the germline V gene, CDR1 is LGHDT and CDR2 is YNNKEL (reference sequence). V was shortened by 4 bases and J by 5 bases, with 12 bases between the two germline ends. This CDR3 is 13 amino acids long. CDR3 nucleotide sequence: TGTGCCAGCAGCCCGCCGGGGTCCGACGAGCAGTACTTC. Encoded protein: CASSPPGSDEQYF.